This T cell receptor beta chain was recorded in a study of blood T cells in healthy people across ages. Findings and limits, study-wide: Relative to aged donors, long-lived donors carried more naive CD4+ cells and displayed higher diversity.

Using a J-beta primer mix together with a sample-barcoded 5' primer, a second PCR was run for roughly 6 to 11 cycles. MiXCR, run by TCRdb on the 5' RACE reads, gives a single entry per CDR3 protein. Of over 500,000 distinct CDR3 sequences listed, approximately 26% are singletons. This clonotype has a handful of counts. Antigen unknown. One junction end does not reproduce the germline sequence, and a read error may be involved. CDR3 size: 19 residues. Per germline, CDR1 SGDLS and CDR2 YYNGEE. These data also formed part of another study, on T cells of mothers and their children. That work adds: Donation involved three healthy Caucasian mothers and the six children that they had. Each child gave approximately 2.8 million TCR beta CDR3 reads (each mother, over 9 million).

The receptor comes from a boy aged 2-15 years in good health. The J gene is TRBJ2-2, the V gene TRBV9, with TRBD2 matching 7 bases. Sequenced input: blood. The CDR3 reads CASSVEGAGSHTNTGELFF. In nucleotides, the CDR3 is TGTGCCAGCAGTGTAGAGGGAGCGGGAAGCCATACGAACACCGGGGAGCTGTTTTTT.